The 27 T cell receptor beta chains below were found in one sample sequenced in a study of molecular identifiers for immune sequencing clone quantification. One entry per CDR3 protein results from TCRdb running MiXCR on the PCR reads. Here the sample spans some 66,000 distinct CDR3 sequences, 19% being singletons. What was sequenced was naive CD8+ T cells from blood, with Jurkat cell RNA spiked in. Subset here: FACS-sorted CD8+CD4-CCR7+CD45RA+ naive T cells. The receptors derive from a human donor in good health. Some libraries in this study had Jurkat cell RNA spiked in.

The rearrangement links TRBV5-6 to TRBJ2-4; TRBD2 might be the D (6 bases). CDR3 length equals 12 residues. The germline V gene has CDR1 SGHDT and CDR2 YYEEEE. V was clipped by 2 bases and J by 8 bases, with 8 bases between them. In DNA, the CDR3 is TGTGCCAGCAGCTTATCGGGGGACATTCAGTACTTC. Translating gives CASSLSGDIQYF.

This clonotype appeared many times. The chain is built from TRBV6-5 and TRBJ2-1; 11 bases are a match to TRBD2. V shed 6 bases and J 10 bases; nucleotides not matched to a gene: 8. The CDR3 sequence is 14 residues long. Germline V gene sequence: CDR1 MNHEY, CDR2 SVGAGI. This CDR3 is CASSRLAGFREQFF. The CDR3 DNA reads TGTGCCAGCAGCAGACTAGCGGGGTTTCGGGAGCAGTTCTTC.

This clonotype was recorded at least ten times. CDR3 sequence reads: CASSHPSRDTQYF. The CDR3 DNA reads as TGCGCCAGCAGCCACCCCTCGAGGGATACGCAGTATTTT. The genes are TRBV4-1 and TRBJ2-3; the D is unclear. The CDR3 extends over 13 amino acids. V was shortened by 3 bases and J by 6 bases, with 10 bases between the two germline ends. Germline V CDR1 and CDR2: MGHRA, YSYEKL.

About this clonotype: This may arise from a read error, as a much more abundant clone is one base away. The CDR3: CASSGSGRGCEQFF. As DNA, the CDR3 is TGCGCCAGCAGTGGCAGCGGGAGGGGCTGTGAGCAGTTCTTC. The chain recombines TRBV10-1 with TRBJ2-1; 10 bases fit TRBD2. The germline V gene has CDR1 WNHNN and CDR2 SYGVQD (reference sequence). The CDR3 is 14 amino acids. J was trimmed by 9 bases and V by 4 bases; bases with no gene match: 6.

At least ten counts were recorded for this clonotype. The rearrangement joins TRBV27 to TRBJ2-7; D is ambiguous. The germline CDR1 and CDR2 sequences are MNHEY and SMNVEV (reference sequence). The ends were cut back, 1 base at V and 6 bases at J, with 13 bases in the middle. This CDR3 is built from 14 residues. The CDR3 here is CASSLFSIQSEQYF. In DNA form, the CDR3 reads TGTGCCAGCAGTTTATTTAGCATCCAGTCCGAGCAGTACTTC.

This clonotype was observed at least ten times. The V gene is TRBV28, the J gene TRBJ1-1; D not certain. The CDR3 covers 12 residues. The V end was cut by 3 bases, the J end by 5 bases, with 7 bases between. Germline CDR1 and CDR2: MDHEN and SYDVKM. The CDR3 reads CASSFGRTEAFF. In DNA form, the CDR3 reads TGTGCCAGCAGTTTTGGACGGACTGAAGCTTTCTTT.

Notes on this clonotype: This sequence may be a read error, since a much larger clone differs from it by one base. The CDR3 spells CAGSLSGFNQPQHF. As DNA, the CDR3 is TGTGCCGGCAGCTTAAGCGGGTTCAATCAGCCCCAGCATTTT. The chain couples TRBV7-8 to TRBJ1-5; D is undetermined. The CDR3 is 14 residues long. Germline V gene data show CDR1 as SGHVS and CDR2 as FQNEAQ.

This clonotype was counted ten times or more. CDR3 DNA: TGTGCCAGCAGCCCAGCCGGGGTGGGCACTGAAGCTTTCTTT. Encoded protein: CASSPAGVGTEAFF. The chain employs TRBV9 and TRBJ1-1, with no clear D. Germline lookup yields CDR1 SGDLS and CDR2 YYNGEE. Trimming took off 4 bases at V and 4 bases at J, with 14 bases between the two ends. CDR3 length: 14 residues.

The chain carries TRBV28 and TRBJ2-1, with 8 bases lining up with TRBD2. The CDR3 contains 15 residues. Germline values: CDR1 MDHEN, CDR2 SYDVKM. J gave up 3 bases and V 6 bases, and 7 bases lay outside the gene matches. The chain's CDR3 is CASRLTSASYNEQFF. Here the CDR3 DNA reads TGTGCCAGCAGGCTGACTAGCGCAAGCTACAATGAGCAGTTCTTC. The complete variable domain, with remaining parts taken from reference TRBV28 and TRBJ2-1, reads DVKVTQSSRYLVKRTGEKVFLECVQDMDHENMFWYRQDPGLGLRLIYFSYDVKMKEKGDIPEGYSVSREKKERFSLILESASTNQTSMYLCASRLTSASYNEQFFGPGTRLTVL.

This clonotype was counted only a few times. One end of the junction fails to match germline, which may point to a read error. Here the CDR3 DNA reads TGTGCCAGTGGTATAGTGGGCGGAAGCGGCTACACCTTC. Amino acid sequence: CASGIVGGSGYTF. V gene TRBV19 combines with J gene TRBJ1-2; D ambiguous. CDR3 length: 13 residues. Germline CDR1 and CDR2: LNHDA and SQIVND (reference sequence).

This clonotype was counted a few times. This rearrangement joins TRBV6-4 to TRBJ2-1, with a possible D match to TRBD2 (5 bases). The CDR3 contains 16 residues. V was clipped by 0 bases and J by 6 bases, with 15 bases between them. Germline V gives CDR1 MRHNA, CDR2 SNTAGT. CDR3 DNA: TGTGCCAGCAGTGACTCGGAGGCCGGCGACCTCAATGAGCAGTTCTTC. This gives the protein CASSDSEAGDLNEQFF.

This chain uses TRBV11-2 with TRBJ2-1; 10 bases fit TRBD2. Trimming took 1 base from V and 6 from J; bases not matched to a gene: 3. The CDR3 totals 15 residues. The germline V gene has CDR1 SGHAT and CDR2 FQNNGV. The CDR3 region has the DNA TGTGCCAGCAGCTTAGCTAGCGGGAGAGGCAATGAGCAGTTCTTC. Encoded protein: CASSLASGRGNEQFF.

This clonotype was detected ten times or more. The genes are TRBV11-2 and TRBJ2-7, with D perhaps matching TRBD1 (6 bases). V was trimmed by 5 bases and J by 4 bases, leaving 15 bases between them. This CDR3 region has 14 residues. The germline CDR1 and CDR2 sequences are SGHAT and FQNNGV. The CDR3 nucleotides read TGTGCCAGCAGCCCCGGGACACCCCCTTACGAGCAGTACTTC. It yields the protein CASSPGTPPYEQYF. The full variable domain, completed using reference TRBV11-2 and TRBJ2-7, is EAGVAQSPRYKIIEKRQSVAFWCNPISGHATLYWYQQILGQGPKLLIQFQNNGVVDDSQLPKDRFSAERLKGVDSTLKIQPAKLEDSAVYLCASSPGTPPYEQYFGPGTRLTVT.

There are many counts of this clonotype. The rearrangement uses TRBV3-1 and TRBJ2-1; TRBD2 aligns across 10 bases. The germline V gene encodes CDR1 LGHDT and CDR2 YNNKEL (reference sequence). V was pared by 2 bases and J by 7 bases, with 8 bases of the junction left unmatched. The CDR3 has 16 amino acids. The CDR3 is CASSQSSGRPWNEQFF. CDR3 in DNA: TGTGCCAGCAGCCAAAGTAGCGGGAGGCCGTGGAATGAGCAGTTCTTC.

This clonotype was counted ten times or more. This chain links TRBV27 with TRBJ1-5; D may be TRBD1 (6 bases). Trimming took off 10 bases at V and 3 bases at J, with 19 bases between the two ends. The CDR3 sequence is 15 residues long. Germline-derived CDR1 and CDR2 are MNHEY and SMNVEV (reference sequence). This CDR3 reads CATSDSLTPNQPQHF. The CDR3 nucleotides read TGTGCCACTTCGGACAGCCTCACTCCCAATCAGCCCCAGCATTTT.

The chain has TRBV27 and TRBJ1-5, with D perhaps matching TRBD1 (5 bases). Germline assignment: CDR1 MNHEY and CDR2 SMNVEV (reference sequence). The CDR3 is 13 amino acids. V was trimmed by 6 bases and J by 6 bases, leaving 12 bases between them. As DNA, the CDR3 is TGTGCCAGCAGCAGGCAGGGTAGTCAGCCCCAGCATTTT. Residues: CASSRQGSQPQHF.

Sample share makes this clonotype medium-sized. V gene TRBV7-2 combines with J gene TRBJ1-5; D call uncertain. The CDR3 loop spans 13 amino acids. Germline assignment: CDR1 SGHTA and CDR2 FQGNSA. V lost 6 bases and J 6 bases, leaving 12 bases between the germline ends. The CDR3 is CASSPEEGQPQHF. CDR3 in DNA: TGTGCCAGCAGTCCAGAGGAGGGTCAGCCCCAGCATTTT.

This clonotype was detected many times. The chain carries TRBV20-1 and TRBJ2-7; D tentatively fits TRBD1 or TRBD2 (5 bases each). Germline CDR1 reads DFQATT; CDR2 reads SNEGSKA (reference sequence). The length of the CDR3 is 12 residues. V dropped 6 bases and J dropped 3 bases, with 12 bases sitting between them. CDR3 DNA sequence: TGCAGTGCCCCGGGGCAGGGCTACGAGCAGTACTTC. This sequence encodes CSAPGQGYEQYF.

This clonotype was counted many times. The V gene is TRBV11-2, the J gene TRBJ2-4, with D possibly being TRBD2 (5 bases). The CDR3 has 14 amino acids. CDR1 SGHAT and CDR2 FQNNGV come from the germline V gene. The germline V and J ends were trimmed by 8 bases and 0 bases, with 11 bases remaining between them. The CDR3 DNA sequence: TGTGCCAGCCGAGGGCCCGGAGCCAAAAACATTCAGTACTTC. It specifies CASRGPGAKNIQYF.

This clonotype was counted at least ten times. The chain employs TRBV19 and TRBJ1-1; D is possibly TRBD1 (5 bases). This CDR3 region has 14 residues. The V gene's germline CDR1 is LNHDA and CDR2 SQIVND (reference sequence). V gave up 6 bases and J gave up 1 base, with 12 bases separating them. This chain's CDR3 is CASRVQDTNTEAFF. CDR3 DNA: TGTGCCAGTAGAGTTCAGGACACGAACACTGAAGCTTTCTTT.

The chain uses TRBV7-9 and TRBJ2-5; D is unresolved. The germline V gene has CDR1 SEHNR and CDR2 FQNEAQ (reference sequence). Trimming pared 4 bases from V and 4 bases from J, leaving 13 bases between. CDR3 length: 14 amino acids. CDR3 in DNA: TGTGCCAGCAGCTCCGTAGTACGGCGAGAGACCCAGTACTTC. The encoded protein is CASSSVVRRETQYF.

On this clonotype: Since a much larger clone is just one base distant, this may be a read error. The chain couples TRBV6-2 or TRBV6-3 to TRBJ2-1, with 12 bases aligning to TRBD2. Germline CDR1 reads MNHEY; CDR2 reads SVGEGT. The CDR3 spans 14 residues. The CDR3 DNA follows: TGTGCCAGCAGTTCACTAGCGGGAGGCAATGGGCAGTTCTTC. Translated: CASSSLAGGNGQFF.

This clonotype occurred a few times. The V call is TRBV6-5, the J call TRBJ2-7, with D maybe TRBD2 (6 bases). V lost 4 bases to trimming and J lost 2 bases, with 21 bases between them. The CDR3 consists of 17 residues. Germline V lookup: CDR1 MNHEY, CDR2 SVGAGI. The CDR3 sequence: CASSSAHPGLIPYEQYF. The CDR3 DNA reads as TGTGCCAGCAGTTCCGCCCACCCGGGACTGATACCCTACGAGCAGTACTTC.

The J gene is TRBJ2-2, the V gene TRBV5-1, with TRBD1 matching over 8 bases. The CDR3 is 17 residues long. Germline V gives CDR1 SGHRS, CDR2 YFSETQ. V was pared by 3 bases and J by 1 base, with 8 bases of the junction left unmatched. The CDR3 nucleotides are TGCGCCAGCAGCTCTAAACTAACAGGGGGGAACACCGGGGAGCTGTTTTTT. This codes for CASSSKLTGGNTGELFF.

This clonotype was found many times. This chain uses TRBV10-3 with TRBJ2-3; D perhaps matches TRBD2 (6 bases). The CDR3 is made up of 15 amino acids. Germline V gives CDR1 ENHRY, CDR2 SYGVKD. Trimming stripped 3 bases from V and 0 bases from J, with 10 bases between. The CDR3 bases are TGTGCCATCAGTGATCCCGGGACTAGCACAGATACGCAGTATTTT. It encodes CAISDPGTSTDTQYF.

There are many counts of this clonotype. The J gene is TRBJ2-3, the V gene TRBV29-1, with 11 nucleotides matching TRBD2. Germline V gene lookup returns CDR1 SQVTM and CDR2 ANQGSEA. CDR3 length: 16 residues. Unmatched junction bases numbered 6, after V lost 4 bases and J lost 0 bases. This chain's CDR3 is CSVGGGLADSTDTQYF. DNA for the CDR3: TGCAGCGTTGGCGGGGGACTAGCGGATAGCACAGATACGCAGTATTTT.

This clonotype was counted many times. The J gene is TRBJ2-4, the V gene TRBV11-2; 7 nucleotides line up with TRBD1. Trimming cost V 5 bases and J 5 bases; bases outside gene matches: 9. CDR1 SGHAT and CDR2 FQNNGV come from the germline V gene. This CDR3 has 15 residues. CDR3 coding DNA: TGTGCCAGCAGCCGGGGAACAGGGGTTGAAAACATTCAGTACTTC. Amino acid sequence: CASSRGTGVENIQYF.